One TCR beta chain is described in this entry. Authors' methods: From reference gene primer amplification, estimates of nucleated cell counts were derived. Data came from immunoSEQ multiplex PCR; TCRdb stores just in-frame clones and leaves some out. The D gene and trimming were derived from the DNA, and the V and J assignments and clone size from that table. The sample comprises more than 85,000 clones, 70% to 90% of which are singletons, and about 18% rests with the top ten. This CDR3 comprises 14 residues. The V gene lost 1 base and the J gene lost 10 bases, with 17 bases spanning the gap. The germline CDR1 and CDR2 sequences are GTSNPN and SVGIG (reference sequence). The record originates from a study of blood T cell repertoires in COVID-19. The wider study: COVID-19 samples from acute and convalescent phases originated in the United States, Italy and Spain. Sample material is recorded as cDNA or gDNA derived from T cells, B-cell-depleted T cells, or PBMCs.

The TCR sequence derives from a woman aged 55-69 years with acute or convalescent COVID-19. The rearrangement joins TRBV30 to TRBJ2-1; D is possibly TRBD2 (6 bases). Source material: peripheral blood. In DNA form, the CDR3 reads TGTGCCTGGAGTGCCAACGGGGGAGCGGCCGAGCAGTTCTTC. Translating it yields CAWSANGGAAEQFF.